Listed here is a single T cell receptor beta chain. No antigen is known for it. The data belong to a study of T cell responses to AZD1222 COVID-19 vaccine. About the study: Doses given second, at about 4 or about 12 weeks, were pooled.

The germline CDR1 and CDR2 sequences are WNHNN and SYGVQD (reference sequence). Unmatched junction bases numbered 12, after V lost 2 bases and J lost 4 bases. The CDR3 loop spans 17 amino acids. The study, taken as a whole, reports: Donors were chiefly white British, with a greater number of females, and clonal diversity was perhaps underestimated.

Method: immunoSEQ multiplex PCR; TCRdb's copy keeps in-frame clones and lacks some. Found here are about 97,000 clones, more than 70% of them singletons; the top ten hold around 1.5%. Sequencing used peripheral blood, obtained on day 0 of AZD1222 vaccination. The sequence was collected from an adult in good health. The gene calls are TRBV10-1 and TRBJ2-7, with 9 bases that match TRBD2. The CDR3 DNA is TGCGCCAGCAGTGAGGGGAGAGGAGCGGGAGGAACTTACGAGCAGTACTTC. Its protein is CASSEGRGAGGTYEQYF.